Many counts were recorded for the clone carrying this T cell receptor (beta chain). This sample was included in a study of breast tumors, draining lymph nodes, adjacent tissues. TCRdb re-called the multiplex PCR reads with MiXCR, one entry per CDR3 protein. Among 180,000 or so distinct CDR3 sequences, 31% were seen once, and the ten largest hold about 4.5%. This CDR3 has 14 residues. J lost 3 bases, V lost 6 bases, and 8 bases had no gene match. CDR1 and CDR2 from the germline V gene are DFQATT and SNEGSKA (reference sequence). Samples came from axillary lymph nodes draining the breast cancer. The rearrangement links TRBV20-1 to TRBJ2-7; 10 bases are shared with TRBD1. Sequencing input: axillary lymph node tissue. The source of this sequence is a female donor with breast cancer. Some clones in this sample may be carry-over from other donors' samples. The CDR3 DNA reads TGCAGTGCAACCCGGACAGGGGGATTCTACGAGCAGTACTTC. This gives the protein CSATRTGGFYEQYF.